This TCR beta chain stems from a study of CD8 T cells in ankylosing spondylitis. General study findings and limits: Enrichment of disease-linked clones was reportedly significant in matched ankylosing spondylitis synovial fluid. Blood from ankylosing spondylitis patients appeared to carry a characteristic roughly eight-variant TCR beta motif.

The CDR3 length is 14 residues. Germline CDR1 MGHRA, CDR2 YSYEKL. The V end was cut by 0 bases, the J end by 10 bases, with 16 bases between. One entry per CDR3 protein, called by TCRdb with MiXCR from the 5' RACE reads. The table shows about 350,000 distinct CDR3 sequences, with 20% occurring only once. This clonotype was seen many times. Its specificity is unknown. Sequenced: blood, either unsorted or a sorted T cell fraction (not recorded which). The V and J genes are TRBV4-1 and TRBJ2-7; a weak D match, TRBD1 (5 bases). This TCR was sampled from a male donor with ankylosing spondylitis or in good health (not recorded which). The CDR3 is CASSQEPTATRQYF. The CDR3 DNA reads as TGCGCCAGCAGCCAAGAGCCGACAGCTACGAGACAGTACTTC.